These 9 T cell receptor beta chains share one sample of origin, sequenced in a study of early T cells in non-severe SARS-CoV-2 infection. TCRdb analysed the 5' RACE reads with MiXCR anew, one entry per CDR3 protein. The profile shows about 64,000 distinct CDR3 sequences, around 11% of them singletons. Sequencing used whole blood, obtained at baseline. These receptors came from an adult who was a healthcare worker with PCR-confirmed SARS-CoV-2 infection or an uninfected control (not recorded which).

Concerning this clonotype: Just one base apart from a much larger clone, this may be a read error. This chain joins TRBV7-9 and TRBJ1-2, with a weak D call TRBD1 (5 bases). CDR1 is SEHNR and CDR2 is FQNEAQ in the germline V gene (reference sequence). The CDR3 extends over 16 amino acids. This chain's CDR3 is CVSSLGFGGPNYGYTF. The CDR3 DNA sequence: TGTGTCAGCAGCTTAGGGTTCGGGGGACCAAACTATGGCTACACCTTC.

To note about this clonotype: Its ends do not fully match the called genes, so a read error is possible. This rearrangement joins TRBV7-7 to TRBJ2-2, with D uncertain. From germline, CDR1 is SSHAT and CDR2 FNYEAQ (reference sequence). The length of the CDR3 is 15 residues. Here the CDR3 DNA reads TGTGCTAGCAGCCCCGACATTCGGAACACCGGGGAGCTGTTTTTT. It translates to CASSPDIRNTGELFF. Combining the CDR3 with reference TRBV7-7 and TRBJ2-2 gives the whole variable domain GAGVSQSPRYKVTKRGQDVTLRCDPISSHATLYWYQQALGQGPEFLTYFNYEAQPDKSGLPSDRFSAERPEGSISTLTIQRTEQRDSAMYRCASSPDIRNTGELFFGEGSRLTVL.

The chain couples TRBV6-5 to TRBJ2-7; 7 bases match TRBD2. Germline-derived CDR1 and CDR2 are MNHEY and SVGAGI. The V gene end was trimmed by 6 bases and the J gene end by 4 bases; junction bases not matched to a gene: 12. The CDR3 loop spans 15 amino acids. CDR3: CASRTTGLAAYEQYF. The CDR3 DNA is TGTGCCAGCAGGACTACCGGGCTAGCGGCGTACGAGCAGTACTTC.

This clonotype has ten or more counts. The rearrangement uses TRBV12-3 or TRBV12-4 and TRBJ2-5; D call uncertain. The CDR3 spans 13 residues. The ends were cut back, 5 bases at V and 0 bases at J, with 7 bases in the middle. The CDR3 reads CASSTTDQETQYF. CDR3 DNA sequence: TGTGCCAGCAGTACGACTGACCAAGAGACCCAGTACTTC.

In its sample, this clonotype was seen many times. The V call is TRBV5-6, the J call TRBJ1-1, with TRBD1 matching 8 bases. The CDR3 spans 15 residues. Germline CDR1 and CDR2: SGHDT and YYEEEE. Unmatched junction bases numbered 7, after V lost 5 bases and J lost 1 base. As DNA, the CDR3 is TGTGCCAGCAGAGGATATGGACAGGGGAACACTGAAGCTTTCTTT. It specifies CASRGYGQGNTEAFF.

V gene TRBV7-9 combines with J gene TRBJ1-1; D remains ambiguous. The germline V gene has CDR1 SEHNR and CDR2 FQNEAQ (reference sequence). V was shortened by 2 bases and J by 7 bases, with 8 bases between the two germline ends. This CDR3 is 12 amino acids long. The CDR3 DNA is TGTGCCAGCAGCTTAATGCCAGGTGAAGCTTTCTTT. Translation: CASSLMPGEAFF.

The genes are TRBV9 and TRBJ1-1, with a weak D call TRBD1 (6 bases). The V end lost 4 bases, the J end lost 2 bases, and 12 bases lay between the germline ends. The length of the CDR3 is 14 residues. Germline V CDR1 and CDR2: SGDLS, YYNGEE. The DNA for the CDR3 is TGTGCCAGCAGCCCACAGGGAGGTAACACTGAAGCTTTCTTT. Protein product: CASSPQGGNTEAFF.

V usage is TRBV2 and J usage is TRBJ1-5; no clear D gene. Germline CDR1 and CDR2: SNHLY and FYNNEI. V dropped 3 bases and J dropped 2 bases, with 14 bases sitting between them. The CDR3 runs 16 residues. As DNA, the CDR3 is TGTGCCAGCAGTGAGTATTCTCTGGCGGGCAATCAGCCCCAGCATTTT. This sequence encodes CASSEYSLAGNQPQHF. The entire variable domain, with the rest obtained from reference TRBV2 and TRBJ1-5, is as follows: EPEVTQTPSHQVTQMGQEVILRCVPISNHLYFYWYRQILGQKVEFLVSFYNNEISEKSEIFDDQFSVERPDGSNFTLKIRSTKLEDSAMYFCASSEYSLAGNQPQHFGDGTRLSIL.

CDR3 bases: TGTGCCGGCCGGGACACCGATTACAATGAGCAGTTCTTC. This gives the protein CAGRDTDYNEQFF. V usage is TRBV6-1 and J usage is TRBJ2-1; a weak D match, TRBD1 (6 bases). V was cut by 11 bases and J by 4 bases, with 15 bases left in between. The CDR3 spans 13 residues. Germline V gene data show CDR1 as MNHNS and CDR2 as SASEGT.